The next 12 T cell receptor beta chains were all read from a single sample in a study of cytomegalovirus exposure and HLA in healthy donors. The PCR ran on 60 Vbeta and 13 Jbeta primers. Measured with immunoSEQ multiplex PCR; TCRdb has only the in-frame clones, and not every one. The sample shows approximately 190,000 clones, and roughly 6.7% sits with its ten largest clones. Sequenced sample: PBMCs. The receptor source for this set is a man aged 30-40 years in good health and CMV-seronegative.

This chain joins TRBV15 and TRBJ1-2; 9 bases are shared with TRBD1. In germline, CDR1 is LNHNV, CDR2 YYDKDF (reference sequence). The CDR3 consists of 14 residues. The J segment lost 7 bases and the V segment lost 6 bases, leaving 9 bases of the junction unmatched. The CDR3 coding sequence is TGTGCCACCAGTATCGGGACAGGGCGCGGTGGCTACACCTTC. Its protein product is CATSIGTGRGGYTF.

The CDR3 region has the DNA TGTGCCTGGAGTGTACTACCGTGGCAGGGGGCTGCTAATGAAAAACTGTTTTTT. Translating it yields CAWSVLPWQGAANEKLFF. J is TRBJ1-4 and V is TRBV30; TRBD1 matches at 8 bases. V lost 0 bases, J lost 3 bases, and 12 bases stayed unmatched. The CDR3 covers 18 residues. Looked up from germline, CDR1 is GTSNPN and CDR2 is SVGIG (reference sequence).

The genes are TRBV5-6 and TRBJ1-2; D call uncertain. Germline V gene data show CDR1 as SGHDT and CDR2 as YYEEEE. Trimming took 4 bases from V and 11 from J, leaving 18 bases between them. CDR3 size: 13 residues. For the CDR3, the DNA is TGTGCCAGCAGCCTCGCCGACACCTCTGGGTACACCTTC. It codes for CASSLADTSGYTF.

As concerns this clone: Its ends do not fully match the called genes, so a read error is possible. The rearrangement uses TRBV29-1 and TRBJ2-4; a weak D match, TRBD1 (5 bases). Germline V gene sequence: CDR1 SQVTM, CDR2 ANQGSEA. The CDR3 is made up of 13 amino acids. CDR3 sequence: CSVERGPSGTRHF. CDR3 nucleotide sequence: TGCAGCGTTGAAAGGGGTCCTTCTGGAACCCGACACTTC.

The chain recombines TRBV27 with TRBJ2-1; TRBD1 agrees at 7 bases. The V and J ends lost 4 bases and 8 bases, in that order; junction bases with no gene match: 14. The CDR3 runs to 16 residues. Germline lookup yields CDR1 MNHEY and CDR2 SMNVEV (reference sequence). The CDR3 sequence is CASSSRGQSIWDEQFF. In DNA, the CDR3 is TGTGCCAGCAGTTCCCGGGGACAGAGTATTTGGGATGAGCAGTTCTTC.

The V call is TRBV15, the J call TRBJ1-2, with 8 bases lining up with TRBD1. The germline V gene encodes CDR1 LNHNV and CDR2 YYDKDF (reference sequence). Unmatched junction bases numbered 5, after V lost 3 bases and J lost 2 bases. The CDR3 consists of 15 residues. The CDR3 DNA follows: TGTGCCACCAGCAGGGATCAGGGGGCAAACTATGGCTACACCTTC. Translating it yields CATSRDQGANYGYTF.

The chain is built from TRBV28 and TRBJ1-1, with no clear D. The germline V gene has CDR1 MDHEN and CDR2 SYDVKM. V was trimmed by 3 bases and J by 9 bases, leaving 11 bases between them. The CDR3 covers 12 residues. The CDR3: CASSFGSEKAFF. The CDR3 nucleotides read TGTGCCAGCAGTTTCGGGTCAGAGAAAGCTTTCTTT.

V gene TRBV5-1 combines with J gene TRBJ2-7, with 9 bases aligning to TRBD1. The trim removed 4 bases at V and 6 bases at J, leaving 8 bases unmatched. Germline lookup yields CDR1 SGHRS and CDR2 YFSETQ. The CDR3 loop spans 14 amino acids. The CDR3 bases are TGCGCCAGCAGCGCGACAGGGGGAGAGAGCGAGCAGTACTTC. Amino acids: CASSATGGESEQYF.

This chain uses TRBV19 with TRBJ1-2, with a weak D call TRBD1 (5 bases). The CDR3 spans 13 residues. The germline gives CDR1 LNHDA, CDR2 SQIVND (reference sequence). CDR3 region: CATKSRGGEGYTF. The CDR3 DNA reads as TGTGCGACGAAGTCGAGGGGAGGAGAAGGCTACACCTTC.

The chain recombines TRBV11-2 with TRBJ2-7; D gene uncertain. The CDR3 is made up of 14 amino acids. Per germline, CDR1 SGHAT and CDR2 FQNNGV. Trimming cost V 0 bases and J 0 bases, with 6 bases left between them. The CDR3 DNA is TGTGCCAGCAGCTTAGATAGCCACTCCTACGAGCAGTACTTC. Translation gives CASSLDSHSYEQYF.

The V gene is TRBV7-8, the J gene TRBJ2-7; 8 nucleotides agree with TRBD1. The germline gives CDR1 SGHVS, CDR2 FQNEAQ. The CDR3 consists of 15 residues. V was clipped by 3 bases and J by 3 bases; unmatched bases: 7. In nucleotides, the CDR3 is TGTGCCAGCAGCTTCGGACAGGGTGGGGACTACGAGCAGTACTTC. Encoded protein: CASSFGQGGDYEQYF. Full variable domain (outside the CDR3, taken from reference TRBV7-8 and TRBJ2-7): GAGVSQSPRYKVAKRGQDVALRCDPISGHVSLFWYQQALGQGPEFLTYFQNEAQLDKSGLPSDRFFAERPEGSVSTLKIQRTQQEDSAVYLCASSFGQGGDYEQYFGPGTRLTVT.

The rearrangement uses TRBV13 and TRBJ2-1; 8 bases match TRBD2. Unmatched junction bases numbered 9, after V lost 5 bases and J lost 6 bases. Germline V gene data show CDR1 as PRHDT and CDR2 as FYEKMQ (reference sequence). The CDR3 is 15 amino acids. This CDR3 is CASSLIGGAGNEQFF. The CDR3, as DNA: TGTGCCAGCAGCCTCATCGGGGGGGCCGGCAATGAGCAGTTCTTC.